The sample holds many counts of the clone carrying this T cell receptor (beta chain). Antigen: not known. This record belongs to a study of T cells after yellow fever vaccination. TCRdb reanalysed the 5' RACE reads using MiXCR and keeps one entry per CDR3 protein. Found here are 300,000 to 350,000 distinct CDR3 sequences, 3.5% to 4.5% of them singletons; the top ten hold approximately 19%. Study outcomes and limitations: Repertoires sorted by FACS could include abundant clonotypes that are contaminants from the bulk population.

The V and J ends lost 0 bases and 10 bases, in that order; junction bases with no gene match: 6. Germline V gene sequence: CDR1 MRHNA, CDR2 SNTAGT. The CDR3 loop spans 15 amino acids. The genes are TRBV6-4 and TRBJ2-1, with 10 bases identical to TRBD2. The sequence derives from a man younger than 35 who received the YFV17D yellow fever vaccine. Material: PBMCs, obtained 15 days after the yellow fever booster vaccination. CDR3 residues: CASSDSAGGPREQFF. CDR3 nucleotide sequence: TGTGCCAGCAGTGACTCAGCGGGGGGGCCCCGAGAGCAGTTCTTC.